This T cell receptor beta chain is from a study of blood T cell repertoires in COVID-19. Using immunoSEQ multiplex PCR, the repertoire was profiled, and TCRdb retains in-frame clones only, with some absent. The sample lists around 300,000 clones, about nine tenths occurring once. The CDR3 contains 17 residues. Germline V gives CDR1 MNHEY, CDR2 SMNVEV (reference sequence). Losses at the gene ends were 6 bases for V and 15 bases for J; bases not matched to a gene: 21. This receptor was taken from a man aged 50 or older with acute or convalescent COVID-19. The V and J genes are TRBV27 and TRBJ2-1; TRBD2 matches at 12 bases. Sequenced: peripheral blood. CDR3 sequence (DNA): TGTGCCAGCAGAGCCCTTGATCCTAGCGGGGGGGCCGCGAAGAGGTTCTTC. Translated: CASRALDPSGGAAKRFF.